A selection of T cell receptor beta chains follows, all from one sample in a study of early T cells in non-severe SARS-CoV-2 infection. In TCRdb, the 5' RACE reads were re-called with MiXCR into one record per CDR3 protein. The sample includes about 26,000 distinct CDR3 sequences, approximately 5.1% seen only once; the top ten take 3% to 5%. Sequenced material: whole blood. Source of these receptors: an adult who was a healthcare worker with PCR-confirmed SARS-CoV-2 infection or an uninfected control (not recorded which). The CDR3 runs from the conserved cysteine through the conserved F or W. Fields, in order: D gene, V gene, J gene, clone size, CDR3 length, CDR3 DNA, CDR3 protein. The D gene is left open where the match is weak. Size is stated for part of the rows, as once, few or many counts, or as a class when the clone is expanded.

NA	TRBV4-1	TRBJ1-1	NA	13	TGCGCCAGCAGCCACTACCTAAGAACTGAAGCTTTCTTT	CASSHYLRTEAFF
NA	TRBV7-2	TRBJ2-1	many	13	TGTGCCAGCAGCCCCAGCTCCTACAATGAGCAGTTCTTC	CASSPSSYNEQFF
TRBD1	TRBV7-6	TRBJ2-3	NA	14	TGTGCCAGCAGCTACACAGGGGATGCAGATACGCAGTATTTT	CASSYTGDADTQYF
NA	TRBV29-1	TRBJ2-3	NA	11	TGCAGCGTCAACGACCCAGATACGCAGTATTTT	CSVNDPDTQYF
NA	TRBV5-1	TRBJ2-7	many	13	TGCGCCAGCAGCTGGGGGACGGGCTACGAGCAGTACTTC	CASSWGTGYEQYF
NA	TRBV12-3/TRBV12-4	TRBJ1-1	many	15	TGTGCCAGCAGTTTAGGGACAGTCTCGAACACTGAAGCTTTCTTT	CASSLGTVSNTEAFF
NA	TRBV30	TRBJ1-2	many	11	TGTGCCGGAAGACAGGACTATGGCTACACCTTC	CAGRQDYGYTF
NA	TRBV7-2	TRBJ2-1	NA	15	TGTGCCAGCAGCTTAGAGGGGGGACGGGTGCGGGAGCAGTTCTTC	CASSLEGGRVREQFF
NA	TRBV7-7	TRBJ2-7	NA	13	TGTGCTAGCAGCGTAGGGTACGGCTACGAGCAGTACTTC	CASSVGYGYEQYF
NA	TRBV29-1	TRBJ1-3	many	14	TGCAGCGTTGGGGCACAGGGAAGTGGAAACACCATATATTTT	CSVGAQGSGNTIYF
NA	TRBV4-1	TRBJ1-2	many	16	TGCGCCAGCAGCCAAGTAGGCGGGGAGGGAAACTATGGCTACACCTTC	CASSQVGGEGNYGYTF
TRBD1	TRBV28	TRBJ2-7	NA	14	TGTGCCAGCAGTCAAGGACAGGCGCTATACGAGCAGTACTTC	CASSQGQALYEQYF
NA	TRBV5-8	TRBJ1-2	few	14	TGTGCCAGCAGCCACGGTAGCGCCTCAAGAGGCTACACCTTC	CASSHGSASRGYTF
NA	TRBV6-5	TRBJ2-2	many	12	TGTGCCAGCAGTAGGAACACCGGGGAGCTGTTTTTT	CASSRNTGELFF
TRBD1	TRBV20-1	TRBJ2-2	many	17	TGCAGTGCTCTACCCGGACTGGACAGGGGGAACACCGGGGAGCTGTTTTTT	CSALPGLDRGNTGELFF
NA	TRBV29-1	TRBJ2-7	few	13	TGCAGCGTTGTCCCCCGCGGCAACTACGAGCAGTACTTC	CSVVPRGNYEQYF
NA	TRBV29-1	TRBJ2-2	many	11	TGCAGCGTTACGCGGGGCGGGGAGCTGTTTTTT	CSVTRGGELFF
TRBD1	TRBV6-6	TRBJ1-2	large	18	TGTGCCAGCAGTTACTATGCCTCCGGGACAGACGCGACGCAAGGCTACACCTTC	CASSYYASGTDATQGYTF
NA	TRBV19	TRBJ1-6	many	14	TGTGCCAGTAGTATTCAGGCGGAGAATTCACCCCTCCACTTT	CASSIQAENSPLHF
TRBD2	TRBV5-4	TRBJ2-7	many	16	TGTGCCAGCAGCGACGGACTAGCGGTATCCTCCTACGAGCAGTACTTC	CASSDGLAVSSYEQYF
TRBD1	TRBV5-6	TRBJ2-3	many	16	TGTGCCAGCAGCTACAGATCGACAGGGTATACAGATACGCAGTATTTT	CASSYRSTGYTDTQYF
NA	TRBV5-5	TRBJ1-2	few	15	TGTGCCAGCAGCTTGGACCAGATCCTCAACTATGGCTACACCTTC	CASSLDQILNYGYTF
TRBD1	TRBV27	TRBJ2-5	few	17	TGTGCCAGCAGTGGGGACGGGACAGGGAAGTACCAAGAGACCCAGTACTTC	CASSGDGTGKYQETQYF
TRBD1	TRBV7-9	TRBJ2-7	many	14	TGTGCCAGCAGCTTTAGGGACAGCCCCAGCGAGCAGTACTTC	CASSFRDSPSEQYF
TRBD1	TRBV6-5	TRBJ1-1	many	12	TGTGCCGTCGGACAGGGGTACGCTGAAGCTTTCTTT	CAVGQGYAEAFF
TRBD1	TRBV25-1	TRBJ1-2	NA	14	TGTGCCAGCAGTGCTGACAGGGGGTACTATGGCTACACCTTC	CASSADRGYYGYTF
NA	TRBV19	TRBJ2-6	few	15	TGTGCCAGTAGTACACCCGGCTCTGGGGCCAACGTCCTGACTTTC	CASSTPGSGANVLTF
TRBD1	TRBV5-6	TRBJ1-1	many	14	TGTGCCAGCAGCTTGGGACAGGGGTTCGTTGAAGCTTTCTTT	CASSLGQGFVEAFF
NA	TRBV20-1	TRBJ1-1	many	15	TGCAGTGCTAGTACCCTACAGGAACTGAACACTGAAGCTTTCTTT	CSASTLQELNTEAFF
NA	TRBV10-3	TRBJ1-1	NA	12	TGTGCCATCGGCGGAGGGCTCACTGAAGCTTTCTTT	CAIGGGLTEAFF
NA	TRBV25-1	TRBJ2-5	many	14	TGTGCCAGCAGTGCATGGACGGACCAAGAGACCCAGTACTTC	CASSAWTDQETQYF